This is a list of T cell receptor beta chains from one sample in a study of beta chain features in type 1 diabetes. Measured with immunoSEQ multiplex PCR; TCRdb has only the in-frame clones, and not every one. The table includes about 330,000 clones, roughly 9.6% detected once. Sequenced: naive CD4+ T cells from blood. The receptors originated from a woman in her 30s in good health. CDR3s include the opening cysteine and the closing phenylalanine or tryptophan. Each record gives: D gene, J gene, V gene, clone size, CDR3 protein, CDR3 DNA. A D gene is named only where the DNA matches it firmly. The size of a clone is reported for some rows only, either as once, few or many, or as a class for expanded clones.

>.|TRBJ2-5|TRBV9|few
CASSPRQRETQYF
TGTGCCAGCAGCCCCCGACAGCGAGAGACCCAGTACTTC
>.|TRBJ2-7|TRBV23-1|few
CASSQSWGLSHEQYF
TGCGCCAGCAGTCAATCGTGGGGCCTCTCCCACGAGCAGTACTTC
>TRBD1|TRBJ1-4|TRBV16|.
CASSQGQGHEKLFF
TGTGCCAGCAGCCAGGGACAGGGGCACGAAAAACTGTTTTTT
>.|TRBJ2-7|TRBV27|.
CASSFSAGGLVYEQYF
TGTGCCAGCAGTTTTTCGGCAGGAGGGCTTGTATACGAGCAGTACTTC
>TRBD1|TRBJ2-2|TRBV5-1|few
CASSLGRPWTGRRENTGELFF
TGCGCCAGCAGCTTGGGAAGACCTTGGACAGGGAGAAGGGAGAACACCGGGGAGCTGTTTTTT
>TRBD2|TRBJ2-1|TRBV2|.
CASSFRLADSYNEQFF
TGTGCCAGCAGTTTCCGACTAGCGGACTCCTACAATGAGCAGTTCTTC
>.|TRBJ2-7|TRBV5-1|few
CASSFMVQAFSYEQYF
TGCGCCAGCAGCTTTATGGTCCAGGCCTTCTCCTACGAGCAGTACTTC
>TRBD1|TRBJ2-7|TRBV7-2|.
CASSLTGVNEQYF
TGTGCCAGCAGCTTAACAGGGGTCAACGAGCAGTACTTC
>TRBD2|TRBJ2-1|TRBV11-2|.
CASSPRLADINNEQFF
TGTGCCAGCAGCCCGCGACTAGCGGACATAAACAATGAGCAGTTCTTC
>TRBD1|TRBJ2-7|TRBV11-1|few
CASSDSRGHYEQYF
TGTGCCAGCAGCGATAGCAGGGGGCATTACGAGCAGTACTTC
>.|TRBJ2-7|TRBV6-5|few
CASSYGLAHEQYF
TGTGCCAGCAGTTACGGGCTAGCCCACGAGCAGTACTTC
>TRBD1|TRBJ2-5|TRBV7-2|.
CASRMGQGRETQYF
TGTGCCAGCAGAATGGGACAGGGTAGAGAGACCCAGTACTTC
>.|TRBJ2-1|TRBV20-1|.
CSAREGGRQFF
TGCAGTGCTAGAGAAGGCGGGCGGCAGTTCTTC
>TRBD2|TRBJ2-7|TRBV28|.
CASRPSGIYEQYF
TGTGCCAGCAGGCCTAGCGGGATCTACGAGCAGTACTTC
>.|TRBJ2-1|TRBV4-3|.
CASSQDGRPGNEQFF
TGCGCCAGCAGCCAAGATGGGCGTCCTGGGAATGAGCAGTTCTTC
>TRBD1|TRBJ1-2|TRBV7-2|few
CASSYRQGANYGYTF
TGTGCCAGCAGCTACCGACAGGGGGCAAACTATGGCTACACCTTC
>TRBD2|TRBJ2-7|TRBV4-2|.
CASSQDPSGSSYEQYF
TGTGCCAGCAGCCAAGATCCCAGCGGGAGCTCCTACGAGCAGTACTTC
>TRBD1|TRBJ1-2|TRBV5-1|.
CASSWTGSDNYGYTF
TGCGCCAGCAGCTGGACAGGTTCTGATAACTATGGCTACACCTTC
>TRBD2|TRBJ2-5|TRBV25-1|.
CASSSGRLAGGPRETQYF
TGTGCCAGCAGTTCGGGGCGACTAGCGGGAGGGCCGAGGGAGACCCAGTACTTC
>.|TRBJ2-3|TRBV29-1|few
CSVTRIAAGTDTQYF
TGCAGCGTTACCCGAATAGCAGCTGGCACAGATACGCAGTATTTT
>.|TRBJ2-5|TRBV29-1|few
CSVERVGGETQYF
TGCAGCGTTGAACGGGTGGGGGGAGAGACCCAGTACTTC
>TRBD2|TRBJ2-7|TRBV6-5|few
CASSYSRTSEGYEQYF
TGTGCCAGCAGTTACTCACGGACTAGCGAGGGCTACGAGCAGTACTTC
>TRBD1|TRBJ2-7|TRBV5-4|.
CASSPLATGASYEQYF
TGTGCCAGCAGCCCGCTGGCGACAGGGGCCTCCTACGAGCAGTACTTC
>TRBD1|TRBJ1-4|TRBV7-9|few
CASSRTGGDEKLFF
TGTGCCAGCAGCAGGACAGGGGGCGATGAAAAACTGTTTTTT